This T cell receptor beta chain emerged from a study of shared clonotypes between healthy human individuals. Worth noting for this clone: Its antigen remains unidentified.

The CDR3 extends over 16 amino acids. Germline trimming cut 3 bases from V and 6 bases from J; bases unmatched to any gene: 9. Germline CDR1 is KGHSH and CDR2 is LQKENI. Study-wide results and caveats: Sampling covered nothing but blood. Tissue TCR repertoires likely differ from those found in blood.

Sequencing was performed with immunoSEQ multiplex PCR; in TCRdb, only in-frame clones are kept and a portion is missing. Of millions of clones listed, approximately 90% were seen once; the top ten hold 0.14%. Sequenced input: naive CD4+ T cells sorted from blood. Documented subset: CD45RA+ positively selected. This receptor was identified in a young man in good health. This chain uses TRBV18 with TRBJ2-1, with TRBD2 identical over 9 bases. This CDR3 is CASSPLPSGVTNEQFF. DNA of the CDR3: TGTGCCAGCTCACCTTTGCCTAGCGGGGTGACCAATGAGCAGTTCTTC.